Detailed here is one TCR beta chain. Its target is unknown. Assay: immunoSEQ multiplex PCR; the TCRdb copy retains only in-frame clones and omits some. The sample holds around 190,000 clones; 80% to 85% are singletons and the top ten take 1% to 1.5%. These data belong to a study of cytomegalovirus exposure and HLA in healthy donors. V lost 2 bases, J lost 0 bases, and 3 bases stayed unmatched. Per the germline V gene, CDR1 is GTSNPN and CDR2 is SVGIG (reference sequence). The CDR3 loop spans 15 amino acids. Notes on the study in general: The authors listed 150 or so TCR beta chains as cytomegalovirus-associated.

This chain joins TRBV30 and TRBJ2-7, with 11 bases that match TRBD2. This clonotype was sampled from a woman in her 30s in good health and CMV-seronegative. Sequenced: PBMCs. CDR3 nucleotides: TGTGCCTGGAGTCCTACTAGCGGGGGCTCCTACGAGCAGTACTTC. This translates into CAWSPTSGGSYEQYF. Using reference TRBV30 and TRBJ2-7 for the parts outside the CDR3, the full variable domain is SQTIHQWPATLVQPVGSPLSLECTVEGTSNPNLYWYRQAAGRGLQLLFYSVGIGQISSEVPQNLSASRPQDRQFILSSKKLLLSDSGFYLCAWSPTSGGSYEQYFGPGTRLTVT.